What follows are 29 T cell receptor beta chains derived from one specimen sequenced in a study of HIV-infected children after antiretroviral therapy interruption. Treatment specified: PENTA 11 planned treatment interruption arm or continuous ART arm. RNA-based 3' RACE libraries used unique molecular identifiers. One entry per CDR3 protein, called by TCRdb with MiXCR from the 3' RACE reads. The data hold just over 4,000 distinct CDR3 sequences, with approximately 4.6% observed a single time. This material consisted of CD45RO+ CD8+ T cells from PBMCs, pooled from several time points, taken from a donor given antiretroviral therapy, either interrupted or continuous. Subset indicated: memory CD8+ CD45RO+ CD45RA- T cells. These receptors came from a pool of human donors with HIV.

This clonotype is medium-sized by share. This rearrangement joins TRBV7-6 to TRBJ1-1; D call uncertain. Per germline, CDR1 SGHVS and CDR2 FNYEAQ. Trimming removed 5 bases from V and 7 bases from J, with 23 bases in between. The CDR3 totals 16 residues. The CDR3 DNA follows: TGTGCCAGCAGCCCCAAGCCAGTGTTTAGTGGAAATGAAGCTTTCTTT. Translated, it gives CASSPKPVFSGNEAFF.

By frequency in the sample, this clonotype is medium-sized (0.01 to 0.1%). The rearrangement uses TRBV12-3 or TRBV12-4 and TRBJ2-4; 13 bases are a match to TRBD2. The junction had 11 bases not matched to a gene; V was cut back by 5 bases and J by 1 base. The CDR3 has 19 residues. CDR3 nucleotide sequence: TGTGCCAGCAGTAGCCGACTAGCGGGGGGACCAGTGGCCAAAAACATTCAGTACTTC. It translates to CASSSRLAGGPVAKNIQYF.

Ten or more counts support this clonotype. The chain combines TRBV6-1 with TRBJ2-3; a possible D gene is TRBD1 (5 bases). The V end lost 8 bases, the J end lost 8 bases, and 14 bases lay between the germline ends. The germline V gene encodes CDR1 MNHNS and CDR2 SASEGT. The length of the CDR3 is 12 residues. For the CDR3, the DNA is TGTGCCAGCTTCACCAGGGCAGGTACGCAGTATTTT. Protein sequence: CASFTRAGTQYF.

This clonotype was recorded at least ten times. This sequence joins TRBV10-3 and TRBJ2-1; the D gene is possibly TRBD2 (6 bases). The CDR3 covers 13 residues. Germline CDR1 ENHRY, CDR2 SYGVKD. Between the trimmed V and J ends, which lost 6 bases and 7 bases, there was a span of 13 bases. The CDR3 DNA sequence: TGTGCCATCAGCGCGACTAGTTATAATGAGCAGTTCTTC. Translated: CAISATSYNEQFF.

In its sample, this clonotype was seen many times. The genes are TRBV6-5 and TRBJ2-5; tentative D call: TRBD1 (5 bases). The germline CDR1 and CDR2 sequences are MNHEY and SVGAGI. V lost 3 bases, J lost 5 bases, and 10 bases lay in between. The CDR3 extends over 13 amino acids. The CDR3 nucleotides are TGTGCCAGCAGTTATGGGGCTACGGAGACCCAGTACTTC. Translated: CASSYGATETQYF.

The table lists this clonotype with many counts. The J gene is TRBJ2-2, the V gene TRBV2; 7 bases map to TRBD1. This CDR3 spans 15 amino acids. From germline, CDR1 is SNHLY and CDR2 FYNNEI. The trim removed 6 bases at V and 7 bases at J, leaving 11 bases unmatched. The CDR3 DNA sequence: TGTGCCAGCAGCCTGACAGGGAGTAAGAACGGGGAGCTGTTTTTT. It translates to CASSLTGSKNGELFF.

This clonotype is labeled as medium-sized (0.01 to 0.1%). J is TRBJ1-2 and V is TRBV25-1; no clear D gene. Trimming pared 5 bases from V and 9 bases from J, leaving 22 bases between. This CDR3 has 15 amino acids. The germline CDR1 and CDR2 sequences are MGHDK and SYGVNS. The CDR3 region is CASSYPDDPLGSYTF. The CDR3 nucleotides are TGTGCCAGCAGTTATCCCGATGACCCTCTCGGAAGCTACACCTTC.

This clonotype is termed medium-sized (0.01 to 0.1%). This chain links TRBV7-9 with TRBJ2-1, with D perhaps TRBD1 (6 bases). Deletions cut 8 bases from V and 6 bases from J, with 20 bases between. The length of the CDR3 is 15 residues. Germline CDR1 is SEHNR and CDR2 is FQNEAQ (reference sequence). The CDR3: CASAAPGAFINEQFF. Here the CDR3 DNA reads TGTGCCAGCGCCGCTCCAGGGGCCTTCATCAATGAGCAGTTCTTC.

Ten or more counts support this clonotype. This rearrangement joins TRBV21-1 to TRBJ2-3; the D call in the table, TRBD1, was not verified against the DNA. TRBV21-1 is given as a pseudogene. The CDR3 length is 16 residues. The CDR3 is CASSPPLAGAGDTQYF. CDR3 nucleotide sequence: TGTGCCAGCAGTCCCCCCCTGGCGGGGGCTGGGGATACGCAGTATTTT.

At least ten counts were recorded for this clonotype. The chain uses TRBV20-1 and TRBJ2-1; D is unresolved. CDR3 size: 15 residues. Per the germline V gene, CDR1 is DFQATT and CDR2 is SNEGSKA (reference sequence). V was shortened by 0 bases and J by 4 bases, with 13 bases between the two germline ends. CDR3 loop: CSARDPALDYNEQFF. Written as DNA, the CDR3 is TGCAGTGCTAGAGATCCCGCCCTAGATTACAATGAGCAGTTCTTC.

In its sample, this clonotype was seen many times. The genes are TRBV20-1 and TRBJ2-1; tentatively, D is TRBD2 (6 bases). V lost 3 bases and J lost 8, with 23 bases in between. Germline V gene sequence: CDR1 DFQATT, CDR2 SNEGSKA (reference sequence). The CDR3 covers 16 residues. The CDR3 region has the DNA TGCAGTGCTAGGAACCCTGGCGGGGCTCTTTGGGATGAGCAGTTCTTC. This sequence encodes CSARNPGGALWDEQFF.

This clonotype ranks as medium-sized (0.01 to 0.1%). The CDR3 protein is CASWPEESDGYTF. CDR3 coding DNA: TGTGCCAGCTGGCCTGAGGAATCCGATGGCTACACCTTC. The rearrangement joins TRBV18 to TRBJ1-2; D is unresolved. CDR3 length: 13 amino acids. CDR1 is KGHSH and CDR2 is LQKENI in the germline V gene. Trimming shortened V by 7 bases and J by 6 bases, and 15 bases separated the two germline ends.

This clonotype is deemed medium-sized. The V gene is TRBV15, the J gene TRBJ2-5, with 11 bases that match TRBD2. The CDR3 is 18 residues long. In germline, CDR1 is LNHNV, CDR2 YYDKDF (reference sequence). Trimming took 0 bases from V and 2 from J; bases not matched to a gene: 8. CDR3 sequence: CATSRDTDVAGGQETQYF. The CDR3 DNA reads TGTGCCACCAGCAGAGACACGGATGTAGCGGGGGGGCAAGAGACCCAGTACTTC.

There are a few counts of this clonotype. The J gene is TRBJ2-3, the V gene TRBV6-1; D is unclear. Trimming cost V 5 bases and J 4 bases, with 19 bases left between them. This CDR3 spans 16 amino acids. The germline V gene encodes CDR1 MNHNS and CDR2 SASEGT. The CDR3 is CASSQKWGLGADTQYF. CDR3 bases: TGTGCCAGCAGTCAGAAGTGGGGTTTAGGAGCAGATACGCAGTATTTT.

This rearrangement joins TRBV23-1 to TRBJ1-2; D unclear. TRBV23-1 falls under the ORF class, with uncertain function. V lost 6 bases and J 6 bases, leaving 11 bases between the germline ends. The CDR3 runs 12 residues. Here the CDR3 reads CASSYRAHGYTF. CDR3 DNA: TGCGCCAGCAGCTACCGGGCCCATGGCTACACCTTC.

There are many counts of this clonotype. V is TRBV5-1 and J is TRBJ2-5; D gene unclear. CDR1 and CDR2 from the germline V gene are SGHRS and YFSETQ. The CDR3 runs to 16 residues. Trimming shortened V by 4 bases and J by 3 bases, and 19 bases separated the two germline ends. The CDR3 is CASSLPVTRGKETQYF. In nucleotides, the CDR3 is TGCGCCAGCAGCCTACCGGTGACCAGAGGAAAAGAGACCCAGTACTTC.

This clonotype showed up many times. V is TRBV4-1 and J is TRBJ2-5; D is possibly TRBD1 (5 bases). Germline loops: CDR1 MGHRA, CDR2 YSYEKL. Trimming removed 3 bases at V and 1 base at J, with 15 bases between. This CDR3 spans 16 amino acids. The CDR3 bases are TGCGCCAGCAGCCAGCTCCCGGACACTTCCCAAGAGACCCAGTACTTC. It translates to CASSQLPDTSQETQYF.

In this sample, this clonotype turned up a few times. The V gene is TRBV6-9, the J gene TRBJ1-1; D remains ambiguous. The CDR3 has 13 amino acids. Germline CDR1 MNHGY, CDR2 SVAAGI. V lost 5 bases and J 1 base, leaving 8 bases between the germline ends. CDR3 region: CASSASENTEAFF. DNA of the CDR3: TGTGCCAGCAGTGCATCAGAGAACACTGAAGCTTTCTTT.

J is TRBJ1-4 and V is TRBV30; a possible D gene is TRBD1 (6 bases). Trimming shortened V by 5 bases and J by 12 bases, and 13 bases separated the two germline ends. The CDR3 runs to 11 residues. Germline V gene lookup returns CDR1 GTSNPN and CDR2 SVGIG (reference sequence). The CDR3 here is CAWGPRGELFF. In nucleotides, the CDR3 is TGTGCCTGGGGCCCCAGGGGCGAACTGTTTTTT.

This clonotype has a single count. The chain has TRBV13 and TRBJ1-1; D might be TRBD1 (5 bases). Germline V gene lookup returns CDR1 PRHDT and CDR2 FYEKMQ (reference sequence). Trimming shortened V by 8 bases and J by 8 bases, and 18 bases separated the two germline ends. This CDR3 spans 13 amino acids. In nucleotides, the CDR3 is TGTGCCAGCCAACCTCAGGGTACCTTCGAAGCTTTCTTT. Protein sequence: CASQPQGTFEAFF.

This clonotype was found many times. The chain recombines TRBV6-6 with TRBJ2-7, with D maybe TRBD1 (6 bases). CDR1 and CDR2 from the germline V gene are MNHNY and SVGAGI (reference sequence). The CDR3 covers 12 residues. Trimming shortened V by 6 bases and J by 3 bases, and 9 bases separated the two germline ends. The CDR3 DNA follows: TGTGCCAGCAGAAAGGACAGCTACGAGCAGTACTTC. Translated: CASRKDSYEQYF.

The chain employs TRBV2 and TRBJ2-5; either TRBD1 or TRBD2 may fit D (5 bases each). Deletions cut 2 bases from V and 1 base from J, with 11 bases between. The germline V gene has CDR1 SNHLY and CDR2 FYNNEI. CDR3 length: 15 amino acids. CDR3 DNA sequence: TGTGCCAGCAGTGAACTAGAGGGGACCCAAGAGACCCAGTACTTC. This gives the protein CASSELEGTQETQYF.

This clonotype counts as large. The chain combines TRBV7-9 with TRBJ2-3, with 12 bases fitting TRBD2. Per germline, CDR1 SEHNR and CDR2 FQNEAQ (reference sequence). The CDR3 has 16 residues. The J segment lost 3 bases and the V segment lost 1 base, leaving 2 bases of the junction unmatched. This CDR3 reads CASSLGTSGGTDTQYF. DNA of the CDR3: TGTGCCAGCAGCTTAGGAACTAGCGGGGGGACAGATACGCAGTATTTT. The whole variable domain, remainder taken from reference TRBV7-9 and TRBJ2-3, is DTGVSQNPRHKITKRGQNVTFRCDPISEHNRLYWYRQTLGQGPEFLTYFQNEAQLEKSRLLSDRFSAERPKGSFSTLEIQRTEQGDSAMYLCASSLGTSGGTDTQYFGPGTRLTVL.

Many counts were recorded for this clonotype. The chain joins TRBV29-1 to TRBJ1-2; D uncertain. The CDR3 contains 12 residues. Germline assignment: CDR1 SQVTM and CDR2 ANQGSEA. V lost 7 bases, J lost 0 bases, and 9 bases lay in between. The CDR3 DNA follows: TGCAGCGGTTGGGGTTCTAACTATGGCTACACCTTC. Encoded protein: CSGWGSNYGYTF.

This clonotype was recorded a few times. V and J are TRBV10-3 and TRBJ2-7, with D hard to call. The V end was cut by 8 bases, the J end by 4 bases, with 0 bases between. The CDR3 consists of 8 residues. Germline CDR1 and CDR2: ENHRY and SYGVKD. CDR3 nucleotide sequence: TGTGCCATCTACGAGCAGTACTTC. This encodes CAIYEQYF.

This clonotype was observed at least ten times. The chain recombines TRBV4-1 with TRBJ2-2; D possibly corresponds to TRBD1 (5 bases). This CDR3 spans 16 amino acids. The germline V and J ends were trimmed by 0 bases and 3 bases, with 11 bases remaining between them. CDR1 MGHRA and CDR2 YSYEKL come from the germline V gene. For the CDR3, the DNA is TGCGCCAGCAGCCAAGACCAGGGTGGGTACACCGGGGAGCTGTTTTTT. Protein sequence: CASSQDQGGYTGELFF.

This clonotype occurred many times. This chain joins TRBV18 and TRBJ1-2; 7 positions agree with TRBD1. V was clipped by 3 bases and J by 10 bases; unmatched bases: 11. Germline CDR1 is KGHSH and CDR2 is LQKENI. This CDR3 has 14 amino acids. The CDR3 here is CASSPSQGLLSYTF. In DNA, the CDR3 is TGTGCCAGCTCACCTTCACAGGGGCTACTCTCCTACACCTTC.

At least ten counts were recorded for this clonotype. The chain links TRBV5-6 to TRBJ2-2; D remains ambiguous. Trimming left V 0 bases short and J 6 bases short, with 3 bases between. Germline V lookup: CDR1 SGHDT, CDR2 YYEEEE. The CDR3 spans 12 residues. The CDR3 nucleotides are TGTGCCAGCAGCTTGGCATCCGGGGAGCTGTTTTTT. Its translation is CASSLASGELFF. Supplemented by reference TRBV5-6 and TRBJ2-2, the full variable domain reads DAGVTQSPTHLIKTRGQQVTLRCSPKSGHDTVSWYQQALGQGPQFIFQYYEEEERQRGNFPDRFSGHQFPNYSSELNVNALLLGDSALYLCASSLASGELFFGEGSRLTVL.

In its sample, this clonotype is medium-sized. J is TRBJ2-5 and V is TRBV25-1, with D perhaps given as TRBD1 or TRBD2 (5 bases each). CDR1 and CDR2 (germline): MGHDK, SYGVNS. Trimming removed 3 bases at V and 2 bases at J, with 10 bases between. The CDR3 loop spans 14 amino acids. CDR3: CASSERGHQETQYF. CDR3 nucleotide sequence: TGTGCCAGCAGTGAGAGGGGCCATCAAGAGACCCAGTACTTC.